These T cell receptor beta chains were read from a single sample in a study of somatic mutations in cytotoxic T cells in rheumatoid arthritis. The repertoire was sequenced with immunoSEQ multiplex PCR; TCRdb's copy has only in-frame clones and lacks some. The sample includes roughly 13,000 clones, 78% of them seen just once. The material sequenced was CD8+ T cells sorted from blood. These receptors originate from an adult with rheumatoid arthritis. Both conserved end residues are part of each CDR3. D genes are given only for firm matches. Not all rows give a size; the values are once, few, many and, for expanded clones, a class.

D	size	V	J	CDR3	DNA
TRBD1	.	TRBV6-6	TRBJ1-2	CASEDRGESNYGYTF	TGTGCCAGCGAGGACAGGGGGGAGTCTAACTATGGCTACACCTTC
.	.	TRBV19	TRBJ1-5	CASSISGDSRHQPQHF	TGTGCCAGTAGTATTTCCGGGGATTCCCGTCATCAGCCCCAGCATTTT
TRBD2	.	TRBV14	TRBJ2-7	CASSPLGLAGSSTYEQYF	TGTGCCAGCAGCCCTCTTGGGCTAGCGGGATCGTCGACCTACGAGCAGTACTTC
TRBD1	.	TRBV11-2	TRBJ1-2	CASSPWDSYYGYTF	TGTGCCAGCAGCCCCTGGGACAGCTACTATGGCTACACCTTC
TRBD2	.	TRBV27	TRBJ2-2	CASSPTSAMNTGELFF	TGTGCCAGCAGTCCGACTAGCGCAATGAACACCGGGGAGCTGTTTTTT
.	.	TRBV5-1	TRBJ1-1	CASSLTGLAENTEAFF	TGCGCCAGCAGCTTAACAGGACTTGCAGAGAACACTGAAGCTTTCTTT
.	few	TRBV7-2	TRBJ2-2	CASRSQGYGGELFF	TGTGCCAGCAGGTCTCAGGGGTACGGCGGGGAGCTGTTTTTT
.	.	TRBV6-5	TRBJ2-5	CASSPWARQETQYF	TGTGCCAGCAGTCCCTGGGCTCGCCAAGAGACCCAGTACTTC
.	.	TRBV27	TRBJ2-1	CASSLGRMDEQFF	TGTGCCAGCAGTTTAGGTCGTATGGATGAGCAGTTCTTC
.	.	TRBV19	TRBJ2-1	CASSMNVRGYNEQFF	TGTGCCAGTAGTATGAACGTTCGGGGGTACAATGAGCAGTTCTTC
.	few	TRBV5-1	TRBJ2-7	CASSLGPTYEQYF	TGCGCCAGCAGCTTGGGCCCGACCTACGAGCAGTACTTC
.	.	TRBV7-9	TRBJ2-3	CASSFPLTDTQYF	TGTGCCAGCAGCTTTCCCCTTACAGATACGCAGTATTTT
.	once	TRBV5-4	TRBJ2-7	CASSLGGLYEQYF	TGTGCCAGCAGCTTGGGGGGGCTATACGAGCAGTACTTC
.	few	TRBV4-1	TRBJ2-7	CASSQGFYEQYF	TGCGCCAGCAGTCAAGGTTTCTACGAGCAGTACTTC
TRBD2	.	TRBV6-4	TRBJ2-1	CASSDSLAGGHEQFF	TGTGCCAGCAGTGACTCACTAGCGGGAGGGCATGAGCAGTTCTTC
TRBD2	.	TRBV13	TRBJ2-1	CASSPGTSEDNEQFF	TGTGCCAGCAGCCCGGGTACTAGCGAGGACAATGAGCAGTTCTTC
TRBD2	.	TRBV6-4	TRBJ2-2	CASSETRLAGGGELFF	TGTGCCAGCAGTGAAACACGACTAGCGGGAGGCGGGGAGCTGTTTTTT
.	.	TRBV18	TRBJ2-5	CASSPPVYQETQYF	TGTGCCAGCTCACCGCCGGTGTATCAAGAGACCCAGTACTTC
.	once	TRBV5-1	TRBJ2-3	CASSLGLLQGSDTQYF	TGCGCCAGCAGCTTGGGTTTATTACAGGGATCAGATACGCAGTATTTT
.	.	TRBV7-2	TRBJ1-5	CASSLAGSNQPQHF	TGTGCCAGCAGCTTAGCAGGGTCCAATCAGCCCCAGCATTTT
TRBD1	.	TRBV9	TRBJ2-7	CASSVDGGDRLSYEQYF	TGTGCCAGCAGCGTAGACGGCGGGGACAGGCTCTCCTACGAGCAGTACTTC
.	.	TRBV7-2	TRBJ1-2	CASSGTLTGNYGYTF	TGTGCCAGCAGCGGCACATTGACAGGAAACTATGGCTACACCTTC
TRBD1	.	TRBV4-1	TRBJ1-1	CASSPGQGMNTEAFF	TGCGCCAGCAGCCCTGGACAGGGAATGAACACTGAAGCTTTCTTT
.	.	TRBV5-1	TRBJ1-1	CASRKGQNTEAFF	TGCGCCAGCAGAAAAGGACAGAACACTGAAGCTTTCTTT
.	few	TRBV10-2	TRBJ2-2	CASSETGELFF	TGCGCCAGCAGTGAGACCGGGGAGCTGTTTTTT
.	.	TRBV6-1	TRBJ2-5	CASSEKEGFGQETQYF	TGTGCCAGCAGTGAAAAGGAGGGATTTGGACAAGAGACCCAGTACTTC
.	.	TRBV2	TRBJ2-7	CASLRDSYEQYF	TGTGCCAGCTTGCGGGACTCCTACGAGCAGTACTTC
.	few	TRBV7-9	TRBJ2-7	CASSLDEGYEQYF	TGTGCCAGCAGCTTGGACGAAGGCTACGAGCAGTACTTC
.	once	TRBV2	TRBJ2-4	CASTSEKNIQYF	TGTGCCAGCACTAGCGAAAAAAACATTCAGTACTTC
.	.	TRBV2	TRBJ2-1	CASSDPYPPYGEQFF	TGTGCCAGCAGTGACCCCTACCCTCCCTATGGTGAGCAGTTCTTC
.	.	TRBV5-4	TRBJ2-1	CASSPVSYNEQFF	TGTGCCAGCAGCCCGGTCTCCTACAATGAGCAGTTCTTC
.	.	TRBV28	TRBJ2-1	CASSPGVLNEQFF	TGTGCCAGCAGTCCGGGGGTCCTTAATGAGCAGTTCTTC
.	.	TRBV7-6	TRBJ1-1	CASSLVSGEAFF	TGTGCCAGCAGCCTAGTGTCTGGCGAAGCTTTCTTT
.	.	TRBV5-4	TRBJ2-3	CASSFSGGSTDTQYF	TGTGCCAGCAGCTTCTCCGGGGGTAGCACAGATACGCAGTATTTT
.	.	TRBV27	TRBJ2-2	CASSPRQDLNTGELFF	TGTGCCAGCAGTCCCCGACAGGATCTGAACACCGGGGAGCTGTTTTTT
.	few	TRBV6-5	TRBJ1-1	CASSYSTRVNTEAFF	TGTGCCAGCAGTTACTCGACACGAGTCAACACTGAAGCTTTCTTT
.	medium-sized	TRBV6-4	TRBJ2-4	CASSQEASSKNIQYF	TGTGCCAGCAGTCAGGAGGCCTCTTCCAAAAACATTCAGTACTTC
.	.	TRBV5-1	TRBJ1-1	CASSTGNTEAFF	TGCGCCAGCAGTACAGGGAACACTGAAGCTTTCTTT
TRBD1	once	TRBV5-1	TRBJ1-1	CASSSGQGGTEAFF	TGCGCCAGCAGCTCGGGACAGGGAGGCACTGAAGCTTTCTTT
.	.	TRBV30	TRBJ1-4	CAWSTDGATNEKLFF	TGTGCCTGGAGTACAGATGGCGCAACTAATGAAAAACTGTTTTTT
.	.	TRBV11-2	TRBJ2-7	CASSLVWTQLDEQYF	TGTGCCAGCAGCTTAGTATGGACTCAATTGGACGAGCAGTACTTC
TRBD1	.	TRBV4-1	TRBJ2-7	CASSHGTGRYEQYF	TGCGCCAGCAGTCACGGGACAGGGCGCTACGAGCAGTACTTC
TRBD2	.	TRBV11-2	TRBJ2-1	CASSLDGLAGSFYNEQFF	TGTGCCAGCAGCTTAGATGGGCTAGCGGGGTCGTTCTACAATGAGCAGTTCTTC
.	.	TRBV6-5	TRBJ2-1	CASSPTGKAEQFF	TGTGCCAGCAGTCCTACCGGGAAGGCTGAGCAGTTCTTC
.	.	TRBV28	TRBJ1-1	CASSPLGTGTEAFF	TGTGCCAGCAGTCCCCTCGGGACGGGTACTGAAGCTTTCTTT
TRBD2	large	TRBV5-1	TRBJ2-1	CASRPGTSDYNEQFF	TGCGCCAGCAGGCCCGGGACTAGCGACTACAATGAGCAGTTCTTC